This entry lists 18 T cell receptor beta chains sequenced from one sample in a study of cytotoxic CD8 clonotypes in ibrutinib-treated CLL. This table comes from immunoSEQ multiplex PCR, and its TCRdb copy is limited to in-frame clones, with some not included. The table has about 140,000 clones, more than 70% seen once; the top ten hold approximately 7.6%. Here the sequenced sample was PBMCs, taken after 36 months of ibrutinib treatment. These TCRs come from a human donor with chronic lymphocytic leukemia.

This clone has just a few counts. This chain links TRBV6-1 with TRBJ1-2; the D gene is possibly TRBD1 (6 bases). Germline V gene lookup returns CDR1 MNHNS and CDR2 SASEGT. There are 14 residues in the CDR3. V lost 2 bases to trimming and J lost 4 bases, with 11 bases between them. As DNA, the CDR3 is TGTGCCAGCAGTGAAACACAGGGAGGCTATGGCTACACCTTC. Its protein is CASSETQGGYGYTF.

The rearrangement joins TRBV21-1 to TRBJ1-1. TRBV21-1 is assigned pseudogene status. The CDR3 runs to 14 residues. The CDR3 DNA reads as TGTGCCAGCAGCAATCCGTTCGGGGGCACTGAAGCTTTCTTT. Residues: CASSNPFGGTEAFF.

The table lists this clone with a count of one. This chain joins TRBV9 and TRBJ2-2; D ambiguous. V gave up 4 bases and J gave up 8 bases, with 9 bases separating them. Germline-derived CDR1 and CDR2 are SGDLS and YYNGEE. The CDR3 spans 12 residues. In DNA form, the CDR3 reads TGTGCCAGCAGCTCCAGTGGTGGGGAGCTGTTTTTT. Protein: CASSSSGGELFF.

This clone came up a few times. This chain links TRBV10-2 with TRBJ2-7; no firm D call. The V gene's germline CDR1 is WSHSY and CDR2 SAAADI. The CDR3 has 12 residues. Trimming shortened V by 8 bases and J by 7 bases, and 15 bases separated the two germline ends. The CDR3 protein is CASGRQAWEQYF. DNA of the CDR3: TGCGCCAGCGGACGTCAAGCGTGGGAGCAGTACTTC.

The chain has TRBV25-1 and TRBJ2-1, with TRBD2 matching 10 bases. J was trimmed by 2 bases and V by 1 base; bases with no gene match: 5. CDR1 is MGHDK and CDR2 is SYGVNS in the germline V gene. The CDR3 is 17 amino acids. In DNA form, the CDR3 reads TGTGCCAGCAGTGAATTTACTAGCGGGATACCCTACAATGAGCAGTTCTTC. It translates to CASSEFTSGIPYNEQFF.

The chain has TRBV6-5 and TRBJ1-2; D is unclear. Trimming took off 5 bases at V and 4 bases at J, with 11 bases between the two ends. Germline V lookup: CDR1 MNHEY, CDR2 SVGAGI. The CDR3 has 13 amino acids. This chain's CDR3 is CASSQKRAYGYTF. DNA for the CDR3: TGTGCCAGCAGTCAGAAAAGGGCCTATGGCTACACCTTC.

The rearrangement uses TRBV6-5 and TRBJ2-7; TRBD1 might be the D (6 bases). Germline CDR1 and CDR2: MNHEY and SVGAGI. The V and J ends lost 5 bases and 4 bases respectively, with 15 bases between them. This CDR3 has 14 residues. Here the CDR3 reads CASSQTGQRYEQYF. CDR3 DNA: TGTGCCAGCAGTCAAACAGGGCAACGTTACGAGCAGTACTTC.

The gene calls are TRBV7-9 and TRBJ2-3, with D possibly matching TRBD2 (5 bases). Germline V gives CDR1 SEHNR, CDR2 FQNEAQ (reference sequence). The CDR3 is 17 residues long. Trimming removed 5 bases from V and 0 bases from J, with 18 bases in between. The DNA of the CDR3 is TGTGCCAGCAGCCTAAGGCCTAGCCGCGCTAGCACAGATACGCAGTATTTT. Translating it yields CASSLRPSRASTDTQYF. Filled out from reference TRBV7-9 and TRBJ2-3, the complete variable domain reads DTGVSQNPRHKITKRGQNVTFRCDPISEHNRLYWYRQTLGQGPEFLTYFQNEAQLEKSRLLSDRFSAERPKGSFSTLEIQRTEQGDSAMYLCASSLRPSRASTDTQYFGPGTRLTVL.

The chain recombines TRBV28 with TRBJ2-5; D may correspond to TRBD1 or TRBD2 (5 bases each). V lost 1 base and J 5 bases, leaving 11 bases between the germline ends. CDR3 size: 14 residues. Per the germline V gene, CDR1 is MDHEN and CDR2 is SYDVKM. CDR3 in amino acids: CASSLSGRVETQYF. CDR3 nucleotides: TGTGCCAGCAGTTTATCGGGACGAGTGGAGACCCAGTACTTC. The full variable domain, in which reference TRBV28 and TRBJ2-5 provide the parts outside the CDR3, is DVKVTQSSRYLVKRTGEKVFLECVQDMDHENMFWYRQDPGLGLRLIYFSYDVKMKEKGDIPEGYSVSREKKERFSLILESASTNQTSMYLCASSLSGRVETQYFGPGTRLLVL.

The gene calls are TRBV27 and TRBJ1-3; D perhaps matches TRBD1 (6 bases). Per the germline V gene, CDR1 is MNHEY and CDR2 is SMNVEV (reference sequence). This CDR3 contains 16 residues. V was pared by 0 bases and J by 0 bases, with 9 bases between. The CDR3 protein is CASSLSSGVSGNTIYF. The CDR3, as DNA: TGTGCCAGCAGTTTATCGTCAGGGGTCTCTGGAAACACCATATATTTT.

In this sample, this clone turned up a few times. The chain links TRBV9 to TRBJ2-3, with D unresolved. The germline gives CDR1 SGDLS, CDR2 YYNGEE. CDR3 size: 11 residues. Trimming cost V 0 bases and J 5 bases, with 1 base left between them. CDR3 protein: CASSVGDTQYF. CDR3 nucleotide sequence: TGTGCCAGCAGCGTAGGAGATACGCAGTATTTT.

This clone showed up just once. The chain recombines TRBV4-1 with TRBJ2-3, with 10 bases aligning to TRBD2. There are 17 residues in the CDR3. Germline values: CDR1 MGHRA, CDR2 YSYEKL. After removal of 0 bases from V and 3 bases from J, the junction contained 6 bases not matched to a gene. The DNA for the CDR3 is TGCGCCAGCAGCCAAGAGGTTCTAGCGGGGGTTACAGATACGCAGTATTTT. Encoded protein: CASSQEVLAGVTDTQYF.

DNA for the CDR3: TGTGCCAGCACAGCGGAGGTGCTTTCGGAGACCCAGTACTTC. As protein: CASTAEVLSETQYF. The V gene is TRBV25-1, the J gene TRBJ2-5, with D possibly being TRBD2 (5 bases). The CDR3 runs 14 residues. Between the trimmed V and J ends, which lost 7 bases and 5 bases, there was a span of 17 bases. CDR1 MGHDK and CDR2 SYGVNS come from the germline V gene. The full variable domain, rest sourced from reference TRBV25-1 and TRBJ2-5, is EADIYQTPRYLVIGTGKKITLECSQTMGHDKMYWYQQDPGMELHLIHYSYGVNSTEKGDLSSESTVSRIRTEHFPLTLESARPSHTSQYLCASTAEVLSETQYFGPGTRLLVL.

J is TRBJ2-5 and V is TRBV7-4; 7 positions match TRBD1. The end of the DNA aligns better with TRBJ2-7, so the J call may be wrong. The CDR3 is 14 residues long. Germline lookup yields CDR1 SGHVT and CDR2 SQSDAQ. The CDR3: CASSLGQVSYEQYF. The CDR3 coding sequence is TGTGCCAGCAGCCTTGGACAGGTATCCTACGAGCAGTACTTC.

This clone appeared once. The rearrangement uses TRBV5-1 and TRBJ1-1; maybe TRBD1 (5 bases). Germline CDR1 SGHRS, CDR2 YFSETQ. V lost 2 bases, J lost 4 bases, and 15 bases lay in between. The CDR3 totals 15 residues. CDR3 in DNA: TGCGCCAGCAGCTTTACCGTTGGGGACGGCACTGAAGCTTTCTTT. Amino acids: CASSFTVGDGTEAFF.

The rearrangement uses TRBV28 and TRBJ2-3; TRBD2 matches at 7 bases. Germline loops: CDR1 MDHEN, CDR2 SYDVKM. Germline trimming cut 10 bases from V and 2 bases from J; bases unmatched to any gene: 12. The CDR3 has 15 amino acids. CDR3 in amino acids: CATYPLAGNTDTQYF. The CDR3 DNA is TGTGCCACCTACCCCTTAGCGGGTAACACAGATACGCAGTATTTT.

V usage is TRBV28 and J usage is TRBJ1-2; D perhaps matches TRBD1 (5 bases). Germline V gene lookup returns CDR1 MDHEN and CDR2 SYDVKM. This CDR3 comprises 12 residues. The CDR3 DNA reads as TGTGCTAGTGGGGGTCTCCTGCAAGGCTACACCTTC. It encodes CASGGLLQGYTF.

This chain links TRBV2 with TRBJ2-7, with D unresolved. CDR1 and CDR2 (germline): SNHLY, FYNNEI. The CDR3 length is 12 residues. V was shortened by 6 bases and J by 3 bases, with 9 bases between the two germline ends. CDR3 region: CASRPVNYEQYF. Here the CDR3 DNA reads TGTGCCAGCAGACCGGTTAACTACGAGCAGTACTTC.